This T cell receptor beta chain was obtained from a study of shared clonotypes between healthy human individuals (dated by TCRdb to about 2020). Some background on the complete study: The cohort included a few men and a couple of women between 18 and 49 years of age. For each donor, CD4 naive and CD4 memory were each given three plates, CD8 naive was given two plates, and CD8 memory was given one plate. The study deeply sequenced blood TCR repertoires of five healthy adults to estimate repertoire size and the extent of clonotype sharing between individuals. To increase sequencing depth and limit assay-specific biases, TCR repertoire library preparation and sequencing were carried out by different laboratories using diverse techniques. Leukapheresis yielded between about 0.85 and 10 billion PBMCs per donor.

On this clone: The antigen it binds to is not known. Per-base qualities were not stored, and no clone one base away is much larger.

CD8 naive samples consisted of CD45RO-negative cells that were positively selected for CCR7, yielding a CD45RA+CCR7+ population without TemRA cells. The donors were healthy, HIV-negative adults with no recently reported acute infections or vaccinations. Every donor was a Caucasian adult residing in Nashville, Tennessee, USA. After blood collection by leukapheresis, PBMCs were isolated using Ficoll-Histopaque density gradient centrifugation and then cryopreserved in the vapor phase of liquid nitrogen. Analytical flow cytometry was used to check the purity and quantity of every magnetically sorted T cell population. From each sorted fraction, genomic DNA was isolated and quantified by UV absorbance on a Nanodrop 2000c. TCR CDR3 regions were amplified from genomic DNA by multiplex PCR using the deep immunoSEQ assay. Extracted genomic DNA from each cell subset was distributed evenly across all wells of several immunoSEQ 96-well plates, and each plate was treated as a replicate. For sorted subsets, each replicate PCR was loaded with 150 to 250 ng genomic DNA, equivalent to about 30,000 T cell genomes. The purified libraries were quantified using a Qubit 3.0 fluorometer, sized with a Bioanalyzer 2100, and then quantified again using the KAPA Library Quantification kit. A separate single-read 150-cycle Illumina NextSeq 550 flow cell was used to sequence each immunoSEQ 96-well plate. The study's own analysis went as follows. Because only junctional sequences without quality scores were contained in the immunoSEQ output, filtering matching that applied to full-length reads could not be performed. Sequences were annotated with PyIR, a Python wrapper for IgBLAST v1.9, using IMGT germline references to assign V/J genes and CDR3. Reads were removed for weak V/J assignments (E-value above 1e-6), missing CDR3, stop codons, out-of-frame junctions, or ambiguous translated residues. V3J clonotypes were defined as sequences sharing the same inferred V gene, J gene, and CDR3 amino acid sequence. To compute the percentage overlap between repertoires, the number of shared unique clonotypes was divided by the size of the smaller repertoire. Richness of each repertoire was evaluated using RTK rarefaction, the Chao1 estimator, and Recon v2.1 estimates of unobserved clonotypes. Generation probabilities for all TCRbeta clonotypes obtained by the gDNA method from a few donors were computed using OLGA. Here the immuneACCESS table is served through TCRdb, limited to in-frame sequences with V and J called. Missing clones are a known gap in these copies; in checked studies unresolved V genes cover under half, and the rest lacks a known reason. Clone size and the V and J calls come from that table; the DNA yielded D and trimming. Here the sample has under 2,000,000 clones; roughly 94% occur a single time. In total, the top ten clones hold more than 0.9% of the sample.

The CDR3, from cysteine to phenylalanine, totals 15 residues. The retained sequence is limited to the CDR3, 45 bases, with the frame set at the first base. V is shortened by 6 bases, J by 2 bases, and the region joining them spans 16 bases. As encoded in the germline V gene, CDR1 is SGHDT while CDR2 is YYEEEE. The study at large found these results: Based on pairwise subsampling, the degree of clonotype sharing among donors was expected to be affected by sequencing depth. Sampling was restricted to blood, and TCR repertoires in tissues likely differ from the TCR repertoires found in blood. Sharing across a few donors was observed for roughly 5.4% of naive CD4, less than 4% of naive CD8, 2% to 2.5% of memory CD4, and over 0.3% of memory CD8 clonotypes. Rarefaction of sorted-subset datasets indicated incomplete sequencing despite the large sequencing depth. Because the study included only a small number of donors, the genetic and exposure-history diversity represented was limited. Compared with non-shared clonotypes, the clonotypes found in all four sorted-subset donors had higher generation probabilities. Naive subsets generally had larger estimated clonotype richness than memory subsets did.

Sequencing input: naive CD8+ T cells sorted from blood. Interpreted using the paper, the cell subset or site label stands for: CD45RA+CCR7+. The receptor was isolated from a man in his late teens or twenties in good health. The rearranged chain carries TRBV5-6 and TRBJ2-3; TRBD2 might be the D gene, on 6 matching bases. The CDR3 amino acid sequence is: CASILGGVTTDTQYF. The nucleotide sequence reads TGTGCCAGCATCCTCGGCGGGGTGACCACAGATACGCAGTATTTT. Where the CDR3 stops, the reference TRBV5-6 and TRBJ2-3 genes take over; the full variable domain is DAGVTQSPTHLIKTRGQQVTLRCSPKSGHDTVSWYQQALGQGPQFIFQYYEEEERQRGNFPDRFSGHQFPNYSSELNVNALLLGDSALYLCASILGGVTTDTQYFGPGTRLTVL.